This T cell receptor beta chain stems from a study of T cell repertoires in cytomegalovirus infection. Study in general: Indicated by public TCR beta signatures were CMV infection and matching HLA type.

The CDR3 length is 12 residues, termini included. CDR1 and CDR2 (germline): SEHNR, FQNEAQ (reference sequence). With regard to this clonotype: This may be a read error: a much more frequent sequence differs by one nucleotide. Since no conserved phenylalanine or tryptophan closes the CDR3, a read error is the likely cause. No DNA is shown, since the ends of the CDR3 on it are uncertain; the CDR3 is the one TCRdb lists.

One entry per CDR3 protein, called by TCRdb with MiXCR from the reads. Of about 130,000 distinct CDR3 sequences in the sample, 8.8% were seen once. This chain connects TRBV7-9 to TRBJ2-1; the DNA was not compared with TRBD2, the D call given in the table. The origin of this receptor is a human donor in good health (CMV status not recorded). Some clones in this sample may be carry-over from other donors' samples. Sequencing was done on a sample of PBMCs. CDR3 loop: CASSLATREKFL.